This is a list of T cell receptor beta chains from one sample in a study of cytomegalovirus exposure and HLA in healthy donors. This table comes from immunoSEQ multiplex PCR, and its TCRdb copy is limited to in-frame clones, with some not included. The sample consists of some 110,000 clones, 73% of them appearing once. Material for sequencing was PBMCs. The receptor set was obtained from a woman in her 30s in good health and CMV-seronegative. Both conserved end residues are part of each CDR3. D genes are given only for firm matches. Not all rows give a size; the values are once, few, many and, for expanded clones, a class.

few | TRBJ2-5 | - | TRBV28 | CASSSGDQETQYF | TGTGCCAGCAGTTCGGGAGATCAAGAGACCCAGTACTTC
few | TRBJ2-3 | TRBD1 | TRBV25-1 | CASSIGTVLHSTDTQYF | TGTGCCAGCAGTATTGGGACAGTGCTTCATAGCACAGATACGCAGTATTTT
- | TRBJ2-3 | TRBD1 | TRBV18 | CASSPLGGTGVSDTQYF | TGTGCCAGCTCACCCCTAGGGGGAACAGGGGTATCCGATACGCAGTATTTT
few | TRBJ1-1 | - | TRBV6-1 | CASTEGDDTGYDFF | TGTGCCAGCACCGAAGGCGACGATACAGGGTATGATTTCTTT
- | TRBJ2-1 | TRBD2 | TRBV5-1 | CASSPWTSGNEQFF | TGCGCCAGCAGCCCGTGGACTAGCGGCAATGAGCAGTTCTTC
once | TRBJ2-7 | TRBD2 | TRBV29-1 | CSVAGGGSEQYF | TGCAGCGTTGCTGGGGGAGGGAGCGAGCAGTACTTC
- | TRBJ1-4 | - | TRBV5-1 | CANSWGGTSEEKLFF | TGCGCCAACAGCTGGGGGGGGACTTCGGAGGAAAAACTGTTTTTT
few | TRBJ1-1 | - | TRBV20-1 | CSAMRVTEAFF | TGCAGTGCTATGAGGGTAACAGAGGCTTTCTTT
- | TRBJ2-2 | TRBD1 | TRBV29-1 | CSVEQGAPGELFF | TGCAGCGTTGAACAGGGGGCCCCCGGGGAGCTGTTTTTT
- | TRBJ1-4 | - | TRBV28 | CASSLSTLPNEKLFF | TGTGCCAGCAGTTTAAGCACCTTACCAAATGAAAAACTGTTTTTT
- | TRBJ2-2 | TRBD1 | TRBV19 | CASSKQGLNTGELFF | TGTGCCAGTAGTAAACAGGGGTTGAACACCGGGGAGCTGTTTTTT
once | TRBJ1-2 | - | TRBV5-1 | CASSLFDSNYGYTF | TGCGCCAGCAGCTTGTTCGACAGTAACTATGGCTACACCTTC
- | TRBJ1-2 | - | TRBV6-5 | CASREQSDYGYTF | TGTGCCAGCAGGGAACAGTCCGACTATGGCTACACCTTC
- | TRBJ2-1 | - | TRBV7-3 | CASSPRGQPYYNEQFF | TGTGCCAGCAGCCCACGCGGACAACCCTACTACAATGAGCAGTTCTTC
- | TRBJ1-3 | - | TRBV15 | CATSRDPGMGNTIYF | TGTGCCACCAGCAGAGACCCAGGGATGGGAAACACCATATATTTT
- | TRBJ2-3 | - | TRBV2 | CASSGSGTDTQYF | TGTGCCAGCAGCGGGAGTGGCACAGATACGCAGTATTTT
- | TRBJ2-3 | - | TRBV5-1 | CASSLQGGEADTQYF | TGCGCCAGCAGCTTGCAAGGAGGAGAAGCAGATACGCAGTATTTT
- | TRBJ1-5 | - | TRBV10-1 | CASSDRTGLDQPQHF | TGCGCCAGCAGTGATCGAACAGGGCTTGATCAGCCCCAGCATTTT
- | TRBJ2-1 | TRBD1 | TRBV15 | CATSSPGRTGLDEQFF | TGTGCCACCAGCAGCCCTGGTAGGACAGGGCTTGATGAGCAGTTCTTC
- | TRBJ2-3 | TRBD1 | TRBV6-5 | CASSLQGAETDTQYF | TGTGCCAGCAGCCTACAGGGGGCGGAGACAGATACGCAGTATTTT
- | TRBJ2-3 | TRBD1 | TRBV5-6 | CASGTGVSTDTQYF | TGTGCCAGCGGAACAGGGGTATCCACAGATACGCAGTATTTT
- | TRBJ1-5 | - | TRBV6-5 | CASSLFQGWDQPQHF | TGTGCCAGCAGTTTATTTCAGGGCTGGGATCAGCCCCAGCATTTT
- | TRBJ2-3 | TRBD2 | TRBV30 | CAWSVQRGLSTDTQYF | TGTGCCTGGAGTGTACAGCGGGGGCTCTCCACAGATACGCAGTATTTT
- | TRBJ1-1 | TRBD1 | TRBV25-1 | CASSVGTGVGTEAFF | TGTGCCAGCAGTGTCGGGACAGGGGTTGGCACTGAAGCTTTCTTT
- | TRBJ1-1 | - | TRBV7-3 | CASSPGGTEALF | TGTGCCAGCAGTCCGGGGGGCACTGAAGCTCTCTTT
- | TRBJ2-5 | TRBD1 | TRBV27 | CASSSLRGTGRETQYF | TGTGCCAGCAGTTCCCTCCGAGGGACAGGGCGGGAGACCCAGTACTTC
- | TRBJ2-7 | TRBD2 | TRBV2 | CASKGTSGRLKYF | TGTGCCAGCAAAGGTACTAGCGGGAGGTTGAAGTACTTC
- | TRBJ2-3 | - | TRBV19 | CASSTGDTQYF | TGTGCCAGTAGTACCGGGGATACGCAGTATTTT
once | TRBJ2-7 | - | TRBV13 | CASSSGHTNEQYF | TGTGCCAGCAGCTCGGGACACACCAACGAGCAGTACTTC
- | TRBJ1-2 | - | TRBV5-8 | CANAPSGADYGYTF | TGTGCCAACGCACCCTCAGGGGCTGACTATGGCTACACCTTC
once | TRBJ1-2 | - | TRBV7-2 | CASSLRGSYTF | TGTGCCAGCAGCCTCCGCGGGAGCTACACCTTC
- | TRBJ1-5 | TRBD1 | TRBV27 | CASSSDRGNLRPQHF | TGTGCCAGCAGTTCAGACAGGGGAAATCTAAGGCCCCAGCATTTT
- | TRBJ2-1 | - | TRBV10-3 | CAISDGEQFF | TGTGCCATCAGTGACGGTGAGCAGTTCTTC
many | TRBJ1-1 | TRBD1 | TRBV30 | CAWRWTGGVTEAFF | TGTGCCTGGAGGTGGACAGGGGGCGTCACTGAAGCTTTCTTT
- | TRBJ2-3 | - | TRBV12-2 | CASRLITRTVTDTQYF | TGTGCAAGTCGCTTGATCACTAGGACGGTTACAGATACGCAGTATTTT
- | TRBJ2-2 | TRBD2 | TRBV5-6 | CASFIGRAVGGELFF | TGTGCCAGCTTTATCGGGAGGGCCGTTGGCGGGGAGCTGTTTTTT
- | TRBJ1-2 | TRBD1 | TRBV4-3 | CASSQGQFAGTVKGYTF | TGCGCCAGCAGCCAAGGCCAATTTGCCGGGACAGTAAAAGGCTACACCTTC
few | TRBJ1-2 | - | TRBV4-2 | CASSQDSRDKVYTF | TGTGCCAGCAGCCAAGATTCCAGGGATAAAGTCTACACCTTC
- | TRBJ1-1 | TRBD1 | TRBV6-6 | CASKGQVNTEAFF | TGTGCCAGCAAGGGACAGGTGAACACTGAAGCTTTCTTT
- | TRBJ2-1 | TRBD2 | TRBV10-3 | CAISSRGGSNEQFF | TGTGCCATCAGTTCCCGGGGAGGGAGCAATGAGCAGTTCTTC
- | TRBJ1-1 | - | TRBV7-8 | CASSLVGGHTEAFF | TGTGCCAGCAGCTTAGTCGGGGGGCATACTGAAGCTTTCTTT
- | TRBJ2-1 | - | TRBV21-1 | CARWRGARRNEQFF | TGTGCCCGCTGGCGGGGGGCTCGAAGGAATGAGCAGTTCTTC
few | TRBJ1-1 | - | TRBV15 | CATSRDRPAASRTEAFF | TGTGCCACCAGCAGAGATAGGCCAGCGGCTTCCCGCACTGAAGCTTTCTTT
- | TRBJ1-2 | TRBD1 | TRBV5-5 | CASSLSRGQEDGYTF | TGTGCCAGCAGCCTCAGCCGGGGACAGGAAGATGGCTACACCTTC
- | TRBJ2-7 | - | TRBV27 | CASSPPPGSEQYF | TGTGCCAGCAGTCCCCCCCCGGGTTCCGAGCAGTACTTC